This T cell receptor (beta chain) comes out of a study of control samples from healthy donors and cancer patients. Germline V gene sequence: CDR1 GTSNPN, CDR2 SVGIG (reference sequence). The CDR3 has 15 amino acids. The ends lost 4 bases at V and 1 base at J; junction bases unmatched: 5. Data came from immunoSEQ multiplex PCR; TCRdb stores just in-frame clones and leaves some out. This sample has about 31,000 clones, with 94% found just once. The specimen was blood. The chain couples TRBV30 to TRBJ2-4; the match to TRBD1 covers 9 bases. The clonotype originates from a man in his sixties in good health. Here the CDR3 reads CAWTRTGEAKNIQYF. The CDR3 DNA follows: TGTGCCTGGACCCGGACAGGGGAGGCCAAAAACATTCAGTACTTC. Variable domain in full (rest from reference TRBV30 and TRBJ2-4): SQTIHQWPATLVQPVGSPLSLECTVEGTSNPNLYWYRQAAGRGLQLLFYSVGIGQISSEVPQNLSASRPQDRQFILSSKKLLLSDSGFYLCAWTRTGEAKNIQYFGAGTRLSVL.